This T cell receptor beta chain was captured in a study of blood T cell repertoires in COVID-19 (dated by TCRdb to 2018 to 2021). Regarding the study in general: Collaborator samples came from the United States, Italy and Spain and covered acute and convalescent phases of COVID-19. The material from the prospective study consisted of cDNA or gDNA derived from T cells, B-cell-depleted T cells, or PBMCs. The dataset comprised deeply sampled blood TCRbeta repertoires from subjects exposed to, actively infected with, or recovered from COVID-19. The repertoires were released in a freely available public database intended as a resource for research on the immune response to SARS-CoV-2. Samples were obtained from the ongoing ImmuneRACE study (first 160 participants) and from 1,200 or so subjects provided by 6 global collaborators. Sample metadata almost always included a de-identified subject ID, COVID-19 status, age in years and sex. Where available, HLA class I and class II types were taken from metadata supplied by the sample provider and were not determined by assay-based typing. Results and caveats for the whole study, not just this receptor: Clinical and demographic metadata were provided uncurated, with the amount varying by source and participant.

From a lookup of the germline V gene, CDR1 and CDR2 are SGHTA and FQGNSA. The junction shows trimming of 3 bases on V and 5 bases on J, plus 8 bases between the germline ends. The CDR3 holds 13 amino acids from the cysteine to the phenylalanine. Just CDR3 DNA is preserved here, 39 bases in frame from base 1. In the prospective study, participants were roughly 18 to 95 years old, resided in approximately 25 geographic areas of the United States, and were enrolled through a virtual design. To assign participants to cohorts, the prospective study relied on clinical history that participants themselves reported in a screening survey and a study questionnaire. Recovered participants in ImmuneRACE Cohort 3 were defined by two consecutive negative NP/OP PCR tests, clearance by a healthcare professional, or resolution of symptoms. In the prospective study, whole blood, serum and a nasopharyngeal or oropharyngeal swab were collected from each participant by mobile phlebotomists. Additional blood draws and questionnaires over an approximately 2-month period could optionally be provided by prospective study participants. Before DNA extraction, prospective study blood samples were shipped either frozen or at room temperature.

TCRbeta CDR3 regions were amplified from genomic DNA using the immunoSEQ Assay, a bias-controlled multiplex PCR. As for the original processing: Nucleated cell counts per sample were estimated from amplification of reference gene primers within the assay. Sequence reads were collapsed and filtered to measure the absolute abundance of every unique TCRbeta CDR3 rearrangement. Productive Simpson clonality was computed per sample as the square root of Simpson's diversity index over productive rearrangements. TCRdb carries this immuneACCESS record with in-frame sequences only. Its versions omit some clonotypes, under half of them owing to an unresolved V gene in the studies checked, with the rest unexplained. The DNA was the basis for D and trimming; V, J and clone size are from that table. For this sample the table gives roughly 330,000 clones, of which approximately 90% were detected only once. The ten largest account for around 5.9% of the sample.

Details on this clone: The target of this receptor is not known. Base qualities were left out, and no much larger clone turns up one base away.

The sequence links TRBV7-2 to TRBJ2-1; the best D guess is TRBD1, with 6 bases matching. This receptor was obtained from a young woman who had recovered from COVID-19. Sequencing input: PBMCs or T cells enriched from blood (not recorded which). The CDR3 loop reads CASSFRDNNEQFF. Read as DNA, the sequence is TGTGCCAGCAGCTTCCGGGACAACAATGAGCAGTTCTTC.